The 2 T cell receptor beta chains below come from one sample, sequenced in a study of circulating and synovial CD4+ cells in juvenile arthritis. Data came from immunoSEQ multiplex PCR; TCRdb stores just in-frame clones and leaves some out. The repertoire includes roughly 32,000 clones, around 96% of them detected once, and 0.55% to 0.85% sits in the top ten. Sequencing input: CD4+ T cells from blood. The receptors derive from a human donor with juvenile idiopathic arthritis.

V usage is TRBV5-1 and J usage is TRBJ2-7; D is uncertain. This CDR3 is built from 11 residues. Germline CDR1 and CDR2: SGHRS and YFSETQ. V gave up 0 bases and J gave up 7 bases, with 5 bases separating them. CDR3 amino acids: CASSLASEQYF. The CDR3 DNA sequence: TGCGCCAGCAGCTTGGCGTCGGAGCAGTACTTC.

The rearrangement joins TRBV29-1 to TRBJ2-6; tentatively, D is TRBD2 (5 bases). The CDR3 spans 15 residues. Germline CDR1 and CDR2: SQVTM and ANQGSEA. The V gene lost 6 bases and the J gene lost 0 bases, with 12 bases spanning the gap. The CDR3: CSVRAKYSGANVLTF. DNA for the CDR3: TGCAGCGTGAGGGCCAAATACTCTGGGGCCAACGTCCTGACTTTC.